Listed below are T cell receptor beta chains from one sample, sequenced in a study of T cell responses to AZD1222 COVID-19 vaccine. The method was immunoSEQ multiplex PCR; TCRdb's version includes in-frame clones alone and lacks a portion of them. The sample contains 90,000 to 150,000 clones, approximately 86% of which appear only once. This sample comprised peripheral blood, obtained on day 0 of AZD1222 vaccination. These receptors came from an adult in good health. CDR3s include the opening cysteine and the closing phenylalanine or tryptophan. The D gene is left open where the match is weak. The size of a clone is reported for some rows only, either as once, few or many, or as a class for expanded clones.

V gene	J gene	D gene	CDR3 length	clone size	CDR3 DNA	CDR3 protein
TRBV6-5	TRBJ2-7	TRBD1	16	NA	TGTGCCAGCAGTTATCTCGGACAGGGGGGTTCGAGGGAGCAGTACTTC	CASSYLGQGGSREQYF
TRBV6-5	TRBJ2-3	TRBD1	15	NA	TGTGCCAGCAGCGCGGACAGGGCTAGCACAGATACGCAGTATTTT	CASSADRASTDTQYF
TRBV11-2	TRBJ1-2	NA	16	NA	TGTGCCAGCAGCTTAAACTCCGGGGTCCTAAACTATGGCTACACCTTC	CASSLNSGVLNYGYTF
TRBV9	TRBJ2-1	NA	18	NA	TGTGCCAGCAGCGTAGCTACTTGGACGGGGTTATCCTACAATGAGCAGTTCTTC	CASSVATWTGLSYNEQFF
TRBV7-8	TRBJ1-4	TRBD1	14	NA	TGTGCCAGCAGCTTGGACAGGGGGCCTGAAAAACTGTTTTTT	CASSLDRGPEKLFF
TRBV12-3/TRBV12-4	TRBJ2-7	TRBD1	12	NA	TGTGCCAGCAGGTCCAGGGGGCACGAGCAGTACTTC	CASRSRGHEQYF
TRBV30	TRBJ1-2	TRBD1	12	NA	TGTGCCTGGAGGCAGGGGGGCTATGGCTACACCTTC	CAWRQGGYGYTF
TRBV11-2	TRBJ1-6	NA	15	NA	TGTGCCAGCAGCTTAGCTCTGGACTATAATTCACCCCTCCACTTT	CASSLALDYNSPLHF
TRBV29-1	TRBJ2-3	TRBD1	15	NA	TGCAGCGCCTGGGACAGGGCGGCCGCCACAGATACGCAGTATTTT	CSAWDRAAATDTQYF
TRBV19	TRBJ2-1	NA	13	NA	TGTGCCAGTAGTTCCCGTAGGGGAGATGAGCAGTTCTTC	CASSSRRGDEQFF
TRBV5-1	TRBJ1-2	TRBD1	13	NA	TGCGCCAGCAGGACGGGACAGGGAGATGGCTACACCTTC	CASRTGQGDGYTF
TRBV7-3	TRBJ2-1	TRBD1	18	NA	TGTGCCAGCAGCTTAACGGTGAGACGGGACAGCTCCTACAATGAGCAGTTCTTC	CASSLTVRRDSSYNEQFF
TRBV5-1	TRBJ2-2	TRBD2	15	NA	TGCGCCAGCAGCCCCTCTAGCGGGAACACCGGGGAGCTGTTTTTT	CASSPSSGNTGELFF
TRBV7-9	TRBJ1-1	NA	14	NA	TGTGCCAGCAGCCTCGCCTCGCCAACCGCTGAAGCTTTCTTT	CASSLASPTAEAFF
TRBV9	TRBJ1-5	NA	15	once	TGTGCCAGCAGCGTAGGTTTAGGTAGCAATCAGCCCCAGCATTTT	CASSVGLGSNQPQHF
TRBV9	TRBJ2-1	TRBD2	12	many	TGTGCCAGCAGCGGCAGCGGGGGTGAGCAGTTCTTC	CASSGSGGEQFF
TRBV11-2	TRBJ2-2	TRBD1	17	NA	TGTGCCAGCAGCAAGGGGCTTGGACAGGGACACACCGGGGAGCTGTTTTTT	CASSKGLGQGHTGELFF
TRBV29-1	TRBJ1-2	NA	15	NA	TGCAGCGTTGAACCCCCCTTCGCAGGTCGTTATGGCTACACCTTC	CSVEPPFAGRYGYTF
TRBV3-1/TRBV3-2	TRBJ2-2	NA	16	NA	TGTGCCAGCAGCCAAGATACCAGCAGGGAGACCGGGGAGCTGTTTTTT	CASSQDTSRETGELFF
TRBV11-3	TRBJ2-2	TRBD2	17	NA	TGTGCCAGCAGCCGCGGACTAGCGGGAGGGTTTACCGGGGAGCTGTTTTTT	CASSRGLAGGFTGELFF
TRBV28	TRBJ1-1	TRBD1	13	NA	TGTGCCAGCAGGACAGGGGTAGGGACTGAAGCTTTCTTT	CASRTGVGTEAFF
TRBV6-2/TRBV6-3	TRBJ2-7	TRBD1	13	NA	TGTGCCAGCAGTACGGGGACAGCGGTCGAGCAGTACTTC	CASSTGTAVEQYF
TRBV9	TRBJ2-2	NA	14	NA	TGTGCCAGCAGCCCGCAGCCTAACACCGGGGAGCTGTTTTTT	CASSPQPNTGELFF
TRBV5-6	TRBJ1-2	NA	12	NA	TGTGCCAGCAGCGCCCTGGGGGGACCTGAAACCTTC	CASSALGGPETF
TRBV18	TRBJ2-1	TRBD1	17	NA	TGTGCCAGCTCACCACGAACAGGGGGCGCACCCTACAATGAGCAGTTCTTC	CASSPRTGGAPYNEQFF
TRBV27	TRBJ2-7	NA	14	NA	TGTGCCAGCAGTTCAGACACCCAAGATACTGAGCAGTACTTC	CASSSDTQDTEQYF
TRBV29-1	TRBJ2-2	TRBD2	14	NA	TGCAGCGTCACCAGCGGGAGTCGCACCGGGGAGCTGTTTTTT	CSVTSGSRTGELFF
TRBV12-5	TRBJ2-2	NA	14	NA	TGTGCTAGTGCGGGGGTGGAGAACACCGGGGAGCTGTTTTTT	CASAGVENTGELFF
TRBV30	TRBJ1-6	TRBD1	13	NA	TGTGCCTGGAGCGGACAGGGGTTGTCACCCCTCCACTTT	CAWSGQGLSPLHF
TRBV19	TRBJ2-2	NA	17	NA	TGTGCCAGTAGTATAGTCGTCGGGTTTGTCGACACCGGGGAGCTGTTTTTT	CASSIVVGFVDTGELFF
TRBV27	TRBJ2-7	TRBD1	14	NA	TGTGCCAGCAGACCCCCTGGACAGGGACACGAGCAGTACTTC	CASRPPGQGHEQYF
TRBV27	TRBJ2-4	NA	15	NA	TGTGCCAGTTCCAAGGAGGGCCGGGGCAAAAACATTCAGTACTTC	CASSKEGRGKNIQYF
TRBV10-3	TRBJ2-7	NA	15	few	TGTGCCATCAGTGAGTCGAGGGCTAGCTCCTACGAGCAGTACTTC	CAISESRASSYEQYF
TRBV3-1/TRBV3-2	TRBJ2-7	TRBD1	15	NA	TGTGCCAGCAGCCCAGGACAGGGGAGGACCTACGAGCAGTACTTC	CASSPGQGRTYEQYF
TRBV6-1	TRBJ1-5	NA	13	NA	TGTGCCAGCAGTGAAACCAACTATCAGCCCCAGCATTTT	CASSETNYQPQHF
TRBV10-2	TRBJ2-1	TRBD2	17	NA	TGCGCCAGCAGTGAGGAAAGGGGACTAGCGGGAGGTAATGAGCAGTTCTTC	CASSEERGLAGGNEQFF
TRBV27	TRBJ2-7	NA	13	NA	TGTGCCAGCAGTTTAGGGATGTCCTACGAGCAGTACTTC	CASSLGMSYEQYF
TRBV28	TRBJ1-5	TRBD1	16	NA	TGTGCCAGCACCTTCGAACAGGGGGGGATCAATCAGCCCCAGCATTTT	CASTFEQGGINQPQHF
TRBV3-1/TRBV3-2	TRBJ1-5	NA	17	NA	TGTGCCAGCAGCAACACCGAAGGCCGCGGGAGCAATCAGCCCCAGCATTTT	CASSNTEGRGSNQPQHF
TRBV7-9	TRBJ1-2	NA	14	once	TGTGCCAGCAGCTTAGGGAACAGGGTCTATGGCTACACCTTC	CASSLGNRVYGYTF
TRBV11-2	TRBJ2-2	NA	16	NA	TGTGCCAGCAGCTTAAGGCAGCGTGCAGGCACCGGGGAGCTGTTTTTT	CASSLRQRAGTGELFF
TRBV18	TRBJ1-2	NA	13	NA	TGTGCCAGCTCACCAGAGGGGTATTATGGCTACACCTTC	CASSPEGYYGYTF
TRBV28	TRBJ2-1	TRBD2	16	few	TGTGCCAGCAGTCCATTTAGCGGGTCCGTTCGGAATGAGCAGTTCTTC	CASSPFSGSVRNEQFF
TRBV7-9	TRBJ1-1	TRBD1	16	NA	TGTGCCAGCAGCTCAACAGGGGGCGTAGGGAACACTGAAGCTTTCTTT	CASSSTGGVGNTEAFF
TRBV24-1	TRBJ2-1	NA	14	NA	TGTGCCGCCGGCGGGGCCACCTATGCCAATGAGCAGTTCTTC	CAAGGATYANEQFF
TRBV18	TRBJ2-5	TRBD2	15	once	TGTGCCAGCTCACCACGGGCGAGCGGGAGAGAGACCCAGTACTTC	CASSPRASGRETQYF
TRBV5-1	TRBJ2-3	NA	17	NA	TGCGCCAGCAGCTTGGATCCGGGGGCCCCAAGCACAGATACGCAGTATTTT	CASSLDPGAPSTDTQYF
TRBV10-3	TRBJ2-7	NA	15	NA	TGTGCCATCAGTGCTGTCGGTCGGGTCCCCTACGAGCAGTACTTC	CAISAVGRVPYEQYF
TRBV27	TRBJ2-1	NA	14	once	TGTGCCAGCAGCCTTTGGGGCCCCTACAATGAGCAGTTCTTC	CASSLWGPYNEQFF
TRBV23-1	TRBJ1-5	NA	16	NA	TGCGCCAGCAGTCCTTCGACAGCCTATAGCAATCAGCCCCAGCATTTT	CASSPSTAYSNQPQHF
TRBV29-1	TRBJ1-5	NA	12	NA	TGCAGCGTTGGGGGTTTCGGTCAGCCCCAGCATTTT	CSVGGFGQPQHF
TRBV18	TRBJ1-5	TRBD1	14	NA	TGTGCCAGCTCACCCGACAGGGGTAATCAGCCCCAGCATTTT	CASSPDRGNQPQHF
TRBV27	TRBJ2-2	TRBD2	17	NA	TGTGCCAGCAGTTTAAATCTAGCGGGGACGAACACCGGGGAGCTGTTTTTT	CASSLNLAGTNTGELFF
TRBV6-9	TRBJ1-2	NA	13	NA	TGTGCCAGCAGCCCACCGGGTAACTATGGCTACACCTTC	CASSPPGNYGYTF
TRBV2	TRBJ1-6	NA	15	NA	TGTGCCAGCAGTGAGGCCCTTTTGGTGAATTCACCCCTCCACTTT	CASSEALLVNSPLHF
TRBV30	TRBJ2-3	NA	14	few	TGTGCCTATGACCGCGGGCTCAGCCCAGATACGCAGTATTTT	CAYDRGLSPDTQYF
TRBV18	TRBJ1-1	NA	18	NA	TGTGCCAGCTCAATATCGATACAGGGTGGTGGAGGGAACACTGAAGCTTTCTTT	CASSISIQGGGGNTEAFF
TRBV13	TRBJ2-5	NA	11	NA	TGTGCCAGCAGCTTAGAAGAGACCCAGTACTTC	CASSLEETQYF
TRBV28	TRBJ1-5	NA	13	NA	TGTGCCAGCAGCCCCCCCATCAATCAGCCCCAGCATTTT	CASSPPINQPQHF